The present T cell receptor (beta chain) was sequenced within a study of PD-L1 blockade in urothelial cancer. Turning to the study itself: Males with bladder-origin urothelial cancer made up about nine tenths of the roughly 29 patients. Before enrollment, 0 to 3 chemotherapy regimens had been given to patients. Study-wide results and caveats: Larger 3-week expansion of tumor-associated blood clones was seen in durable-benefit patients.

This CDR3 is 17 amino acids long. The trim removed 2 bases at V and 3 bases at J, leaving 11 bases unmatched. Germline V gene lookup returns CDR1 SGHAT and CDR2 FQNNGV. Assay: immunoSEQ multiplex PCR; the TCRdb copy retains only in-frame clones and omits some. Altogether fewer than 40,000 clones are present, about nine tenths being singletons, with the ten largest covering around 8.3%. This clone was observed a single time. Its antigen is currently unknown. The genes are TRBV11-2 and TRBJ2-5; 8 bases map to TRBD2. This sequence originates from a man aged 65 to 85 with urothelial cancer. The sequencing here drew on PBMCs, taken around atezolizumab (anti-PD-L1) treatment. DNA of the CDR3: TGTGCCAGCAGCTTAAGGCCCCAAGCGGGAGCCGAAGAGACCCAGTACTTC. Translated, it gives CASSLRPQAGAEETQYF.